Only a few counts were recorded for the clone carrying this T cell receptor (beta chain). What it recognizes is unknown. This entry comes from a study of response to subunit inactivated influenza vaccine. General study findings and limits: The authors suggested that every seasonal influenza vaccination recruits few new T cells.

Germline CDR1 reads SQVTM; CDR2 reads ANQGSEA. CDR3 length equals 14 residues. V lost 4 bases, J lost 0 bases, and 10 bases lay in between. A single record per CDR3 protein comes from TCRdb applying MiXCR to the RT-PCR reads. The repertoire consists of hundreds of thousands of distinct CDR3 sequences, with 12% occurring once and the leading ten covering roughly a tenth. The chain couples TRBV29-1 to TRBJ2-4; the D is unclear. The TCR originated in a man aged 50 to 60 who received an inactivated influenza vaccine. The source material was PBMCs from blood, sampled on the day of vaccination. The CDR3 DNA is TGCAGCGTTGGATTGAGTGGAGCCAAAAACATTCAGTACTTC. Translated, it gives CSVGLSGAKNIQYF.